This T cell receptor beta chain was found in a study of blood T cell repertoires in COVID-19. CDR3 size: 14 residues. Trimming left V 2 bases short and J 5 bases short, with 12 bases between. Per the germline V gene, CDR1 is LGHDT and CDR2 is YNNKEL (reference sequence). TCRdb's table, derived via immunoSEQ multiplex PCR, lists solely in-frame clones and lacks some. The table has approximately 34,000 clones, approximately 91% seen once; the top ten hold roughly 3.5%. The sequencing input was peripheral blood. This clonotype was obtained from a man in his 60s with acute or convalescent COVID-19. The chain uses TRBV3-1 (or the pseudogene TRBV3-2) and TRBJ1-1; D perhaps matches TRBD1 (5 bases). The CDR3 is CASSQRGRRTEAFF. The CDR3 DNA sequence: TGTGCCAGCAGCCAAAGGGGAAGAAGAACTGAAGCTTTCTTT.